These 27 T cell receptor beta chains were sequenced from one sample in a study of monozygotic twins with inflammatory bowel disease. TCRdb reanalyzed the 5' RACE reads, giving one entry per CDR3 protein sequence and no DNA. This repertoire includes nearly 450,000 distinct CDR3 sequences. The sequencing sample was made of blood. Receptors originate from a human donor with ulcerative colitis or Crohn's disease, or a healthy co-twin of an affected twin (not recorded which).

The V gene is TRBV20-1, the J gene TRBJ2-5; TCRdb returns TRBD1, unconfirmable since there is no DNA. Germline V gene lookup returns CDR1 DFQATT and CDR2 SNEGSKA (reference sequence). The CDR3 totals 14 residues. This CDR3 reads CSASPPQVQETQYF.

V is TRBV28 and J is TRBJ1-1; TCRdb selects TRBD1, and the lack of DNA leaves this call unchecked. Germline-derived CDR1 and CDR2 are MDHEN and SYDVKM. The CDR3 totals 15 residues. CDR3 sequence: CASRTRDRGRAEAFF.

The chain combines TRBV20-1 with TRBJ2-3; TCRdb picks TRBD2, but there is no DNA to check that call. The germline V gene encodes CDR1 DFQATT and CDR2 SNEGSKA (reference sequence). The CDR3 extends over 15 amino acids. The CDR3: CSARDLGGLPDTQYF.

This chain uses TRBV27 with TRBJ1-4. The germline V gene encodes CDR1 MNHEY and CDR2 SMNVEV (reference sequence). The CDR3 covers 14 residues. CDR3 protein: CASSLYATNEKLFF.

The chain carries TRBV7-2 and TRBJ1-4; TCRdb lists TRBD1, though no DNA is available to test this call. CDR3 length: 16 amino acids. The germline V gene encodes CDR1 SGHTA and CDR2 FQGNSA. Here the CDR3 reads CASSLFIGGNGEKLFF.

V is TRBV20-1 and J is TRBJ2-5; the TCRdb D gene call, TRBD1, has no DNA to confirm it. Germline CDR1 reads DFQATT; CDR2 reads SNEGSKA (reference sequence). The CDR3 length is 13 residues. This CDR3 is CSARFGGVETQYF.

The chain uses TRBV4-1 and TRBJ1-2; lacking DNA, the TRBD1 call made by TCRdb goes unchecked. CDR3 length: 14 residues. CDR1 is MGHRA and CDR2 is YSYEKL in the germline V gene. CDR3 in amino acids: CASSQDAGAFGYTF.

The J gene is TRBJ2-3, the V gene TRBV6-5. The CDR3 consists of 14 residues. Germline-derived CDR1 and CDR2 are MNHEY and SVGAGI. This chain's CDR3 is CASSYTSGADTQYF.

The chain links TRBV5-1 to TRBJ2-7; TCRdb's D call of TRBD2 is untestable without DNA. Germline V gene sequence: CDR1 SGHRS, CDR2 YFSETQ. The CDR3 spans 14 residues. CDR3 loop: CASSVTAGAYEQYF.

V is TRBV6-1 and J is TRBJ2-7; TCRdb outputs TRBD1, but without DNA this stays unchecked. The CDR3 contains 17 residues. Germline-derived CDR1 and CDR2 are MNHNS and SASEGT. The chain's CDR3 is CASSEYWGSQFYYEQYF.

The chain recombines TRBV9 with TRBJ2-7; TCRdb's assignment of TRBD1 cannot be checked, as there is no DNA. This CDR3 spans 12 amino acids. The germline CDR1 and CDR2 sequences are SGDLS and YYNGEE. CDR3 protein: CASNNRNYEQYF.

The chain carries TRBV12-3 or TRBV12-4 and TRBJ2-5; with no DNA, the TCRdb D assignment of TRBD2 cannot be verified. The CDR3 is made up of 16 amino acids. CDR3 sequence reads: CASSFELAGGKETQYF.

The chain combines TRBV7-9 with TRBJ2-2; absent DNA, TCRdb's TRBD1 call cannot be checked. CDR1 is SEHNR, CDR2 FQNEAQ, per germline (reference sequence). The CDR3 is made up of 17 amino acids. The chain's CDR3 is CASRRMGDTANTGELFF.

The V gene is TRBV18, the J gene TRBJ1-2; the D gene TCRdb calls, TRBD1, cannot be checked with no DNA. The CDR3 covers 15 residues. CDR1 and CDR2 (germline): KGHSH, LQKENI. The CDR3 region is CASSPRPRDNYGYTF.

This rearrangement joins TRBV12-3 or TRBV12-4 to TRBJ2-1; TCRdb returns TRBD2, unconfirmable since there is no DNA. The CDR3 runs to 14 residues. This CDR3 is CAGKTSGTHNEQFF.

The chain joins TRBV10-3 to TRBJ2-1. Germline V gene lookup returns CDR1 ENHRY and CDR2 SYGVKD. This CDR3 has 13 residues. CDR3: CAIRSDSYNEQFF.

The J gene is TRBJ1-2, the V gene TRBV27; TCRdb's assignment of TRBD1 cannot be checked, as there is no DNA. Germline loops: CDR1 MNHEY, CDR2 SMNVEV (reference sequence). The CDR3 is made up of 15 amino acids. CDR3 amino acids: CASHQGFPANYGYTF.

V usage is TRBV7-9 and J usage is TRBJ2-5; the TRBD1 assignment by TCRdb is unverifiable without DNA. CDR3 size: 15 residues. Per germline, CDR1 SEHNR and CDR2 FQNEAQ (reference sequence). The CDR3 spells CASGLGTGPQETQYF.

The chain has TRBV20-1 and TRBJ1-1. This CDR3 is 15 amino acids long. Germline loops: CDR1 DFQATT, CDR2 SNEGSKA (reference sequence). The chain's CDR3 is CSAREREAGNTEAFF.

The gene calls are TRBV7-2 and TRBJ2-1; the D call from TCRdb, TRBD2, cannot be confirmed without DNA. Germline CDR1 is SGHTA and CDR2 is FQGNSA. The CDR3 contains 14 residues. This CDR3 is CASSSGLARNEQFF.

This sequence joins TRBV18 and TRBJ2-2; TCRdb lists TRBD1, though no DNA is available to test this call. Germline V gene lookup returns CDR1 KGHSH and CDR2 LQKENI. The CDR3 loop spans 14 amino acids. CDR3 protein: CASSPGQAEPGLFF.

The chain employs TRBV29-1 and TRBJ2-7. The CDR3 is 13 residues long. The germline V gene has CDR1 SQVTM and CDR2 ANQGSEA. CDR3 region: CSVEGQGGREQYF.

The CDR3 spells CASSGLLGTSGGADTQYF. This chain connects TRBV2 to TRBJ2-3; the TRBD2 assignment by TCRdb is unverifiable without DNA. Germline-derived CDR1 and CDR2 are SNHLY and FYNNEI. The CDR3 covers 18 residues.

V usage is TRBV4-1 and J usage is TRBJ1-1; TCRdb reports TRBD1, a call that lacks DNA to check it against. The CDR3 has 15 residues. Germline V gives CDR1 MGHRA, CDR2 YSYEKL. CDR3 sequence: CASSQDNGSGGKAFF.

J is TRBJ1-1 and V is TRBV3-1; TCRdb gives TRBD1 as the D gene, but with no DNA this cannot be confirmed. The CDR3 extends over 18 amino acids. Looked up from germline, CDR1 is LGHDT and CDR2 is YNNKEL (reference sequence). The CDR3 protein is CASSQGGRGRKMNTEAFF.

The chain carries TRBV3-1 and TRBJ1-5; TCRdb's D call, TRBD1, is unchecked because there is no DNA. In germline, CDR1 is LGHDT, CDR2 YNNKEL (reference sequence). The CDR3 consists of 15 residues. This CDR3 reads CASSPRQGGNQPQHF.

V gene TRBV7-2 combines with J gene TRBJ2-7; the D gene TCRdb calls, TRBD1, cannot be checked with no DNA. This CDR3 comprises 15 residues. In germline, CDR1 is SGHTA, CDR2 FQGNSA. This chain's CDR3 is CASSSIAGARLEQYF.